What follows are 26 T cell receptor beta chains derived from one specimen sequenced in a study of cytomegalovirus exposure and HLA in healthy donors. PCR involved 60 Vbeta and 13 Jbeta primers. The data were produced by immunoSEQ multiplex PCR, yet TCRdb's version contains in-frame clones alone and is incomplete. Altogether some 200,000 clones are present, roughly 80% being singletons, with the ten largest covering 3% to 4%. The sample comprised PBMCs. The source is a man in his fifties in good health and CMV-seronegative.

The CDR3 is CASSFGASGANVLTF. The CDR3 DNA sequence: TGTGCCAGCAGCTTTGGGGCCTCTGGGGCCAACGTCCTGACTTTC. This sequence joins TRBV7-8 and TRBJ2-6; perhaps TRBD1 as D (5 bases). The germline CDR1 and CDR2 sequences are SGHVS and FQNEAQ. The V end was cut by 3 bases, the J end by 0 bases, with 6 bases between. The CDR3 is 15 residues long.

The J gene is TRBJ1-2, the V gene TRBV19, with 8 positions matching TRBD1. The CDR3 extends over 16 amino acids. With V trimmed by 8 bases and J by 2 bases, 13 bases remained unmatched. From germline, CDR1 is LNHDA and CDR2 SQIVND (reference sequence). DNA for the CDR3: TGTGCCAGTTCCCCCACCCCCCCAGGGGGCAACTATGGCTACACCTTC. Amino acids: CASSPTPPGGNYGYTF.

The chain employs TRBV7-9 and TRBJ1-4; no reliable D call. The CDR3 length is 14 residues. V was shortened by 1 base and J by 8 bases, with 11 bases between the two germline ends. The germline CDR1 and CDR2 sequences are SEHNR and FQNEAQ (reference sequence). The CDR3 bases are TGTGCCAGCAGCTTAGATGGGCTTAGGGAAAAACTGTTTTTT. Amino acid sequence: CASSLDGLREKLFF.

V and J are TRBV5-4 and TRBJ1-1; D perhaps matches TRBD1 (5 bases). Looked up from germline, CDR1 is SGHNT and CDR2 is YYREEE (reference sequence). The length of the CDR3 is 14 residues. V gave up 0 bases and J gave up 2 bases, with 8 bases separating them. The CDR3 nucleotides are TGTGCCAGCAGCTTGGAGACAGTAAACACTGAAGCTTTCTTT. Translation: CASSLETVNTEAFF.

CDR3: CAIALGGDHEQYF. The CDR3 coding sequence is TGTGCCATCGCCCTTGGGGGGGATCACGAGCAGTACTTC. This chain connects TRBV10-3 to TRBJ2-7; 7 bases fit TRBD2. Per the germline V gene, CDR1 is ENHRY and CDR2 is SYGVKD. This CDR3 region has 13 residues. V shed 8 bases, J shed 5 bases, and the junction held 9 bases outside the gene matches.

The chain recombines TRBV27 with TRBJ2-5; 7 bases align to TRBD1. Germline V gene data show CDR1 as MNHEY and CDR2 as SMNVEV (reference sequence). This CDR3 contains 13 residues. The V gene end was trimmed by 6 bases and the J gene end by 5 bases; junction bases not matched to a gene: 6. The CDR3 coding sequence is TGTGCCAGCAGGAAGGGGGCGCGCGAGACCCAGTACTTC. Translation gives CASRKGARETQYF.

This chain connects TRBV4-3 to TRBJ2-4; TRBD2 aligns across 14 bases. This CDR3 comprises 15 residues. The V gene end was trimmed by 4 bases and the J gene end by 6 bases; junction bases not matched to a gene: 2. Germline-derived CDR1 and CDR2 are LGHNA and YSLEER. DNA for the CDR3: TGCGCCAGCAGCCCCGGGACTAGCGGGGGAAACATTCAGTACTTC. Protein product: CASSPGTSGGNIQYF.

The V call is TRBV9, the J call TRBJ1-3, with a tentative D call TRBD1 (5 bases). V gave up 4 bases and J gave up 4 bases, with 18 bases separating them. The V gene's germline CDR1 is SGDLS and CDR2 YYNGEE. This CDR3 contains 16 residues. The CDR3 nucleotides read TGTGCCAGCAGCCTCGCGATGGGGCAGGGCGGAAACACCATATATTTT. Translation: CASSLAMGQGGNTIYF.

This clone was seen just once. The rearrangement uses TRBV4-2 and TRBJ1-2; D is unclear. The germline gives CDR1 LGHNA, CDR2 YNFKEQ. Trimming shortened V by 0 bases and J by 4 bases, and 12 bases separated the two germline ends. This CDR3 region has 15 residues. The CDR3 is CASSQDEGNSYGYTF. In DNA form, the CDR3 reads TGTGCCAGCAGCCAAGATGAGGGCAATTCCTATGGCTACACCTTC.

This clone was picked up one time. The chain is built from TRBV7-2 and TRBJ2-2; 8 positions match TRBD2. CDR3 length: 15 amino acids. The J segment lost 7 bases and the V segment lost 5 bases, leaving 9 bases of the junction unmatched. The V gene's germline CDR1 is SGHTA and CDR2 FQGNSA. The CDR3 region has the DNA TGTGCCAGCAGCCTCGGGGGGGTGGGGCACGGGGAGCTGTTTTTT. Its protein is CASSLGGVGHGELFF.

The chain has TRBV4-3 and TRBJ2-3; possibly TRBD2 for D (6 bases). Germline CDR1 LGHNA, CDR2 YSLEER. The V gene lost 3 bases and the J gene lost 0 bases, with 10 bases spanning the gap. The CDR3 contains 15 residues. CDR3 in amino acids: CASSQLAPSTDTQYF. CDR3 DNA: TGCGCCAGCAGCCAGCTAGCGCCTAGCACAGATACGCAGTATTTT.

The rearrangement uses TRBV9 and TRBJ1-5, with D hard to call. The V and J ends lost 4 bases and 5 bases respectively, with 7 bases between them. There are 12 residues in the CDR3. Germline CDR1 reads SGDLS; CDR2 reads YYNGEE. Here the CDR3 reads CASSSTDQPQHF. The CDR3 DNA reads as TGTGCCAGCAGCTCTACAGATCAGCCCCAGCATTTT.

The V and J genes are TRBV2 and TRBJ2-2; 7 nucleotides align to TRBD1. V was clipped by 6 bases and J by 7 bases; unmatched bases: 11. CDR1 and CDR2 (germline): SNHLY, FYNNEI. The CDR3 covers 15 residues. In DNA, the CDR3 is TGTGCCAGCAGCCTCAGACAGGGCAGTGGCGGGGAGCTGTTTTTT. Amino acids: CASSLRQGSGGELFF.

This chain's CDR3 is CASSLETPTGEQYF. The CDR3 region has the DNA TGCGCCAGCAGCCTCGAGACACCCACAGGAGAGCAGTACTTC. The gene calls are TRBV5-1 and TRBJ2-7; maybe TRBD1 (5 bases). CDR1 and CDR2 from the germline V gene are SGHRS and YFSETQ. This CDR3 is built from 14 residues. V shed 4 bases and J shed 7 bases, with 18 bases lying between them. The whole variable domain, remainder taken from reference TRBV5-1 and TRBJ2-7, is KAGVTQTPRYLIKTRGQQVTLSCSPISGHRSVSWYQQTPGQGLQFLFEYFSETQRNKGNFPGRFSGRQFSNSRSEMNVSTLELGDSALYLCASSLETPTGEQYFGPGTRLTVT.

V and J are TRBV7-9 and TRBJ1-2; 10 positions match TRBD1. CDR3 size: 14 residues. Trimming took 5 bases from V and 7 from J; bases not matched to a gene: 7. Germline values: CDR1 SEHNR, CDR2 FQNEAQ (reference sequence). CDR3 DNA: TGTGCCAGCAGCCCTCCGGGACAGGGGTTTGGCTACACCTTC. Its translation: CASSPPGQGFGYTF. Full variable domain (missing parts from reference TRBV7-9 and TRBJ1-2): DTGVSQNPRHKITKRGQNVTFRCDPISEHNRLYWYRQTLGQGPEFLTYFQNEAQLEKSRLLSDRFSAERPKGSFSTLEIQRTEQGDSAMYLCASSPPGQGFGYTFGSGTRLTVV.

This chain joins TRBV7-3 and TRBJ2-1, with 9 bases that match TRBD2. There are 15 residues in the CDR3. Germline CDR1 SGHTA, CDR2 FQGTGA. V was clipped by 4 bases and J by 1 base; unmatched bases: 2. The CDR3 sequence is CASSYAGGSYNEQFF. The CDR3 DNA is TGTGCCAGCAGCTATGCGGGGGGGTCCTACAATGAGCAGTTCTTC.

The genes are TRBV9 and TRBJ2-7, with 7 bases lining up with TRBD2. V lost 0 bases and J lost 2; bases outside the gene matches: 5. The CDR3 covers 15 residues. Looked up from germline, CDR1 is SGDLS and CDR2 is YYNGEE. The chain's CDR3 is CASSVAGGLTYEQYF. The CDR3 DNA reads TGTGCCAGCAGCGTAGCCGGGGGGTTAACCTACGAGCAGTACTTC.

This clone was picked up a small number of times. This rearrangement joins TRBV30 to TRBJ2-2, with D hard to call. This CDR3 comprises 14 residues. The V end was cut by 6 bases, the J end by 2 bases, with 13 bases between. Germline assignment: CDR1 GTSNPN and CDR2 SVGIG (reference sequence). The CDR3 sequence: CACLMRRNTGELFF. CDR3 nucleotides: TGTGCCTGTCTAATGAGGCGAAACACCGGGGAGCTGTTTTTT.

The sample holds a few counts of this clone. The rearrangement uses TRBV7-2 and TRBJ2-3, with D possibly matching TRBD2 (5 bases). V shed 5 bases and J shed 3 bases, with 6 bases lying between them. CDR1 and CDR2 from the germline V gene are SGHTA and FQGNSA. The CDR3 covers 12 residues. DNA for the CDR3: TGTGCCAGCAGCGACTATACAGATACGCAGTATTTT. It yields the protein CASSDYTDTQYF.

This clone was seen a single time. The CDR3 loop is CASSAGLAGGNTDTQYF. The CDR3, as DNA: TGTGCCAGCAGCGCGGGACTAGCGGGGGGTAACACAGATACGCAGTATTTT. The chain joins TRBV11-2 to TRBJ2-3; TRBD2 agrees at 15 bases. The CDR3 extends over 17 amino acids. J was trimmed by 2 bases and V by 5 bases; bases with no gene match: 5. The germline V gene has CDR1 SGHAT and CDR2 FQNNGV.

The chain uses TRBV29-1 and TRBJ1-3; D gene uncertain. CDR1 SQVTM and CDR2 ANQGSEA come from the germline V gene. The CDR3 loop spans 14 amino acids. V was cut by 6 bases and J by 3 bases, with 15 bases left in between. The CDR3 sequence is CSVQAREIGNTIYF. The DNA for the CDR3 is TGCAGCGTACAAGCGAGGGAAATTGGAAACACCATATATTTT.

This clone has a handful of counts. The J gene is TRBJ2-3, the V gene TRBV4-2, with 8 bases lining up with TRBD2. This CDR3 has 16 residues. After removal of 5 bases from V and 2 bases from J, the junction contained 9 bases not matched to a gene. Looked up from germline, CDR1 is LGHNA and CDR2 is YNFKEQ. CDR3: CASSDKRGSLTDTQYF. The CDR3 DNA reads TGTGCCAGCAGCGACAAGCGGGGGTCTCTCACAGATACGCAGTATTTT.

The V and J genes are TRBV6-1 and TRBJ2-3; D is uncertain. CDR3 length equals 12 residues. V lost 1 base, J lost 4 bases, and 3 bases lay in between. The V gene's germline CDR1 is MNHNS and CDR2 SASEGT. In DNA, the CDR3 is TGTGCCAGCAGTGAAGTCTCAGATACGCAGTATTTT. Protein: CASSEVSDTQYF.

V gene TRBV4-3 combines with J gene TRBJ1-2, with a possible D match to TRBD1 (5 bases). Germline-derived CDR1 and CDR2 are LGHNA and YSLEER. V lost 2 bases and J 10 bases, leaving 17 bases between the germline ends. The CDR3 length is 14 residues. The CDR3 sequence is CASSQFGGGEVYTF. In DNA form, the CDR3 reads TGCGCCAGCAGCCAATTCGGGGGAGGGGAAGTCTACACCTTC.

This clone was detected once. The V gene is TRBV7-3, the J gene TRBJ1-6; 10 bases map to TRBD1. The germline V gene has CDR1 SGHTA and CDR2 FQGTGA. Germline trimming cut 3 bases from V and 8 bases from J; bases unmatched to any gene: 4. This CDR3 has 15 amino acids. For the CDR3, the DNA is TGTGCCAGCAGCTTGGGACAGGGGAGTTATTCACCCCTCCACTTT. Protein: CASSLGQGSYSPLHF.

The chain uses TRBV15 and TRBJ2-3, with 7 bases that match TRBD2. Germline V CDR1 and CDR2: LNHNV, YYDKDF (reference sequence). V lost 0 bases, J lost 4 bases, and 1 base stayed unmatched. This CDR3 has 14 residues. The CDR3 DNA sequence: TGTGCCACCAGCAGAGAGGGAGGGGCAGATACGCAGTATTTT. It is translated as CATSREGGADTQYF.